This T cell receptor beta chain was sequenced during a study of a mutant IDH1 vaccine in newly diagnosed glioma. For the study at large: Vaccine administration was initiated 4-6 weeks following radiotherapy alone, or with temozolomide cycles. The therapy given earlier, which was standard therapy, consisted of radiotherapy, temozolomide, or both, and most of the patients received both.

Time point: week 11, during vaccination. Doses consisted of 300 ug of mutant IDH1 20-mer peptide each, paired with topical imiquimod. Sequenced by immunoSEQ multiplex PCR; TCRdb stores in-frame clones only, minus some. The sample consists of about 110,000 clones, roughly 90% of them appearing once. Germline CDR1 and CDR2: GTSNPN and SVGIG (reference sequence). The CDR3 spans 12 residues. The ends were cut back, 2 bases at V and 0 bases at J, with 2 bases in the middle. On this clone itself: Its antigen is not identified.

The sample here was PBMCs, taken from a glioma patient whose treatment included an IDH1 peptide vaccine. The rearrangement uses TRBV30 and TRBJ1-3; no definite D call. The sequence derives from a woman in her forties or fifties with glioma. The CDR3 region has the DNA TGTGCCTGGAGTTTCTCTGGAAACACCATATATTTT. It specifies CAWSFSGNTIYF.